The rows below give T cell receptor beta chains drawn from one sample of a study of neoadjuvant anti-PD-1 for oral cavity cancer. The protocol was immunoSEQ multiplex PCR, while the TCRdb copy is restricted to in-frame clones and leaves out a portion. The sample shows under 20,000 clones, about 66% of them seen only once. The material was PBMCs, obtained before nivolumab (anti-PD-1) treatment. The receptors originated from a person between 40 and 79 years old with oral cavity squamous cell carcinoma. Each CDR3 is given with its conserved first and last residue. A D gene is named only where the DNA matches it firmly. Expanded clones are given a class, and other clones once, few, many or no size at all.

abundance: -
d_gene: TRBD1
v_gene: TRBV5-1
j_gene: TRBJ2-7
CDR3aa: CASSLGTGVTYEQYF
CDR3nt: TGCGCCAGCAGCTTGGGGACAGGCGTTACCTACGAGCAGTACTTC

abundance: -
d_gene: -
v_gene: TRBV5-1
j_gene: TRBJ2-6
CDR3aa: CASSLAELYSGANVLTF
CDR3nt: TGCGCCAGCAGCTTGGCGGAGCTTTACTCTGGGGCCAACGTCCTGACTTTC

abundance: few
d_gene: TRBD2
v_gene: TRBV29-1
j_gene: TRBJ2-2
CDR3aa: CSVEKVGSGSGTGELFF
CDR3nt: TGCAGCGTTGAAAAAGTGGGTAGCGGGAGTGGGACCGGGGAGCTGTTTTTT

abundance: -
d_gene: TRBD2
v_gene: TRBV9
j_gene: TRBJ2-3
CDR3aa: CASSALAGATDTQYF
CDR3nt: TGTGCCAGCAGCGCCCTAGCGGGAGCAACAGATACGCAGTATTTT

abundance: -
d_gene: -
v_gene: TRBV9
j_gene: TRBJ1-2
CDR3aa: CASSVLQDYGYTF
CDR3nt: TGTGCCAGCAGCGTACTACAGGACTATGGCTACACCTTC

abundance: -
d_gene: TRBD1
v_gene: TRBV9
j_gene: TRBJ2-1
CDR3aa: CASSAGTGPPNEQFF
CDR3nt: TGTGCCAGCAGCGCGGGGACAGGGCCTCCCAATGAGCAGTTCTTC

abundance: -
d_gene: TRBD1
v_gene: TRBV27
j_gene: TRBJ2-7
CDR3aa: CASSLATGGYEQYF
CDR3nt: TGTGCCAGCAGTTTAGCGACAGGGGGCTACGAGCAGTACTTC

abundance: -
d_gene: -
v_gene: TRBV6-5
j_gene: TRBJ2-2
CDR3aa: CASSSGPTGELFF
CDR3nt: TGTGCCAGCAGTAGCGGACCTACCGGGGAGCTGTTTTTT

abundance: -
d_gene: -
v_gene: TRBV2
j_gene: TRBJ2-7
CDR3aa: CASSPEGGSLGQYF
CDR3nt: TGTGCCAGCAGTCCAGAGGGGGGTTCCCTCGGGCAGTACTTC

abundance: -
d_gene: -
v_gene: TRBV7-2
j_gene: TRBJ2-2
CDR3aa: CASSLAQVVANTGELFF
CDR3nt: TGTGCCAGCAGCTTAGCGCAAGTTGTGGCGAACACCGGGGAGCTGTTTTTT

abundance: few
d_gene: -
v_gene: TRBV28
j_gene: TRBJ1-2
CDR3aa: CASRRQTLYGYTF
CDR3nt: TGTGCCAGCAGGAGACAGACACTCTATGGCTACACCTTC

abundance: -
d_gene: -
v_gene: TRBV5-6
j_gene: TRBJ2-5
CDR3aa: CASSLEPGGVIGETQYF
CDR3nt: TGTGCCAGCAGCTTGGAACCTGGGGGAGTAATTGGGGAGACCCAGTACTTC

abundance: -
d_gene: -
v_gene: TRBV11-2
j_gene: TRBJ2-2
CDR3aa: CASSLSHRESGELFF
CDR3nt: TGTGCCAGCAGCTTAAGCCACAGGGAGTCCGGGGAGCTGTTTTTT

abundance: few
d_gene: TRBD1
v_gene: TRBV19
j_gene: TRBJ1-4
CDR3aa: CASRDRGDEKLFF
CDR3nt: TGTGCCAGTAGGGACAGGGGTGATGAAAAACTGTTTTTT

abundance: -
d_gene: -
v_gene: TRBV30
j_gene: TRBJ1-2
CDR3aa: CAWRDRAQGNYGYTF
CDR3nt: TGTGCCTGGAGGGATCGCGCACAGGGTAACTATGGCTACACCTTC

abundance: -
d_gene: -
v_gene: TRBV29-1
j_gene: TRBJ2-5
CDR3aa: CSVDQGTQETQYF
CDR3nt: TGCAGCGTGGACCAGGGGACACAAGAGACCCAGTACTTC

abundance: -
d_gene: -
v_gene: TRBV7-2
j_gene: TRBJ2-3
CDR3aa: CASSLDWSTATQYF
CDR3nt: TGTGCCAGCAGCTTAGACTGGAGCACGGCTACGCAGTATTTT

abundance: -
d_gene: -
v_gene: TRBV19
j_gene: TRBJ2-7
CDR3aa: CASRMSMSGPYEQYF
CDR3nt: TGTGCCAGTAGGATGAGTATGAGTGGGCCATACGAGCAGTACTTC

abundance: -
d_gene: TRBD2
v_gene: TRBV6-6
j_gene: TRBJ2-7
CDR3aa: CASSSQAGRTYEQYF
CDR3nt: TGTGCCAGCAGTTCTCAAGCGGGGCGGACCTACGAGCAGTACTTC

abundance: -
d_gene: -
v_gene: TRBV6-1
j_gene: TRBJ2-7
CDR3aa: CASTVVGGEQYF
CDR3nt: TGTGCCAGCACTGTAGTAGGGGGCGAGCAGTACTTC

abundance: -
d_gene: -
v_gene: TRBV9
j_gene: TRBJ2-2
CDR3aa: CASSVEGSANTGELFF
CDR3nt: TGTGCCAGCAGCGTGGAGGGCAGCGCAAACACCGGGGAGCTGTTTTTT

abundance: few
d_gene: -
v_gene: TRBV6-6
j_gene: TRBJ1-1
CDR3aa: CASTSGVTEAFF
CDR3nt: TGTGCCAGCACCTCAGGGGTCACTGAAGCTTTCTTT

abundance: few
d_gene: TRBD2
v_gene: TRBV27
j_gene: TRBJ2-2
CDR3aa: CASSISGRAVFDGELFF
CDR3nt: TGTGCCAGCAGTATAAGCGGGAGGGCCGTATTTGACGGGGAGCTGTTTTTT

abundance: -
d_gene: TRBD2
v_gene: TRBV15
j_gene: TRBJ2-1
CDR3aa: CATSSRTRTYNEQFF
CDR3nt: TGTGCCACCAGCTCCCGGACTAGAACCTACAATGAGCAGTTCTTC

abundance: -
d_gene: TRBD2
v_gene: TRBV7-9
j_gene: TRBJ2-1
CDR3aa: CASSLGLAFHNEQFF
CDR3nt: TGTGCCAGCAGCCTGGGACTAGCATTTCACAATGAGCAGTTCTTC

abundance: -
d_gene: -
v_gene: TRBV9
j_gene: TRBJ1-1
CDR3aa: CASSVEGGRGGGTEAFF
CDR3nt: TGTGCCAGCAGCGTAGAAGGGGGACGAGGAGGAGGCACTGAAGCTTTCTTT

abundance: -
d_gene: -
v_gene: TRBV6-6
j_gene: TRBJ1-2
CDR3aa: CAGLDSLNYGYTF
CDR3nt: TGTGCCGGATTGGACAGTCTCAACTATGGCTACACCTTC

abundance: -
d_gene: TRBD1
v_gene: TRBV7-2
j_gene: TRBJ1-4
CDR3aa: CASRDRGGEKLFF
CDR3nt: TGTGCCAGCAGGGACAGGGGTGGTGAAAAACTGTTTTTT

abundance: -
d_gene: -
v_gene: TRBV2
j_gene: TRBJ1-5
CDR3aa: CASSGEVSNQPQHF
CDR3nt: TGTGCCAGCAGTGGTGAGGTTAGCAATCAGCCCCAGCATTTT

abundance: -
d_gene: TRBD2
v_gene: TRBV6-6
j_gene: TRBJ2-7
CDR3aa: CASSHTTSGVVYEQYF
CDR3nt: TGTGCCAGCAGTCACACGACTAGCGGGGTCGTTTACGAGCAGTACTTC

abundance: -
d_gene: TRBD2
v_gene: TRBV6-1
j_gene: TRBJ2-1
CDR3aa: CASSEGLLAGVNEQFF
CDR3nt: TGTGCCAGCAGTGAAGGGCTCCTAGCGGGAGTCAATGAGCAGTTCTTC

abundance: -
d_gene: -
v_gene: TRBV7-8
j_gene: TRBJ2-7
CDR3aa: CASSLALHFSYEQYF
CDR3nt: TGTGCCAGCAGCTTAGCGTTACACTTTTCCTACGAGCAGTACTTC

abundance: -
d_gene: TRBD1
v_gene: TRBV27
j_gene: TRBJ2-3
CDR3aa: CASSSTGYTDTQYF
CDR3nt: TGTGCCAGCAGTTCGACAGGGTACACAGATACGCAGTATTTT

abundance: -
d_gene: -
v_gene: TRBV9
j_gene: TRBJ1-4
CDR3aa: CASSVQDQNEKLFF
CDR3nt: TGTGCCAGCAGCGTTCAGGACCAAAATGAAAAACTGTTTTTT

abundance: few
d_gene: TRBD2
v_gene: TRBV5-1
j_gene: TRBJ2-7
CDR3aa: CASSGGLANYEQYF
CDR3nt: TGCGCCAGCAGCGGGGGACTAGCGAATTACGAGCAGTACTTC

abundance: once
d_gene: -
v_gene: TRBV28
j_gene: TRBJ2-7
CDR3aa: CASSLQSGGSYEQYF
CDR3nt: TGTGCCAGCAGCCTACAATCCGGCGGCTCCTACGAGCAGTACTTC

abundance: -
d_gene: -
v_gene: TRBV28
j_gene: TRBJ1-2
CDR3aa: CASSLSPGWANYGYTF
CDR3nt: TGTGCCAGCAGTTTATCCCCAGGGTGGGCTAACTATGGCTACACCTTC

abundance: -
d_gene: TRBD1
v_gene: TRBV29-1
j_gene: TRBJ1-5
CDR3aa: CSVRTGLSNQPQHF
CDR3nt: TGCAGCGTCAGGACAGGCCTCAGCAATCAGCCCCAGCATTTT

abundance: -
d_gene: TRBD1
v_gene: TRBV5-4
j_gene: TRBJ2-5
CDR3aa: CASSRTGGQAQYF
CDR3nt: TGTGCCAGCAGCCGGACAGGAGGACAGGCCCAGTACTTC

abundance: -
d_gene: TRBD2
v_gene: TRBV30
j_gene: TRBJ2-1
CDR3aa: CAWSVRAGGQDEQFF
CDR3nt: TGTGCCTGGAGTGTACGAGCGGGAGGGCAAGATGAGCAGTTCTTC

abundance: -
d_gene: TRBD1
v_gene: TRBV2
j_gene: TRBJ1-5
CDR3aa: CASSSRGFGAYQPQHF
CDR3nt: TGTGCCAGCAGTAGCAGGGGGTTTGGAGCGTATCAGCCCCAGCATTTT

abundance: -
d_gene: TRBD2
v_gene: TRBV19
j_gene: TRBJ2-1
CDR3aa: CASTVAGGSYNEQFF
CDR3nt: TGTGCCAGTACCGTAGCGGGAGGGTCCTACAATGAGCAGTTCTTC

abundance: -
d_gene: -
v_gene: TRBV2
j_gene: TRBJ1-2
CDR3aa: CASSEAKLNSYGYTF
CDR3nt: TGTGCCAGCAGTGAAGCGAAATTGAACTCCTATGGCTACACCTTC

abundance: -
d_gene: -
v_gene: TRBV6-7
j_gene: TRBJ2-1
CDR3aa: CASSYRASPNEQFF
CDR3nt: TGTGCCAGCAGTTACCGGGCCAGTCCCAATGAGCAGTTCTTC

abundance: -
d_gene: TRBD1
v_gene: TRBV13
j_gene: TRBJ2-5
CDR3aa: CASSSTQGARETQYF
CDR3nt: TGTGCCAGCAGCTCCACACAGGGGGCTAGGGAGACCCAGTACTTC

abundance: -
d_gene: -
v_gene: TRBV10-1
j_gene: TRBJ2-5
CDR3aa: CASSESTRGAETQYF
CDR3nt: TGCGCCAGCAGTGAGTCGACCCGGGGAGCGGAGACCCAGTACTTC

abundance: -
d_gene: TRBD2
v_gene: TRBV9
j_gene: TRBJ2-1
CDR3aa: CASSQGLARGLTNEQFF
CDR3nt: TGTGCCAGCAGCCAGGGACTAGCGAGAGGCCTCACCAATGAGCAGTTCTTC

abundance: -
d_gene: TRBD1
v_gene: TRBV9
j_gene: TRBJ1-3
CDR3aa: CASSFDRAGNTIYF
CDR3nt: TGTGCCAGCAGCTTCGACAGGGCTGGAAACACCATATATTTT

abundance: -
d_gene: TRBD2
v_gene: TRBV5-4
j_gene: TRBJ2-7
CDR3aa: CASIQAPAGDYEQYF
CDR3nt: TGTGCCAGCATTCAGGCCCCCGCGGGGGACTACGAGCAGTACTTC

abundance: few
d_gene: -
v_gene: TRBV28
j_gene: TRBJ2-7
CDR3aa: CASSLAGSQPYEQYF
CDR3nt: TGTGCCAGCAGTTTAGCAGGATCGCAACCTTACGAGCAGTACTTC

abundance: -
d_gene: -
v_gene: TRBV2
j_gene: TRBJ1-5
CDR3aa: CASSTNRNQPQHF
CDR3nt: TGTGCCAGCAGTACTAATCGCAATCAGCCCCAGCATTTT

abundance: -
d_gene: TRBD1
v_gene: TRBV5-1
j_gene: TRBJ1-1
CDR3aa: CASSSGQWNTEAFF
CDR3nt: TGCGCCAGCAGCTCGGGACAGTGGAACACTGAAGCTTTCTTT

abundance: few
d_gene: -
v_gene: TRBV27
j_gene: TRBJ2-7
CDR3aa: CASSLGFHSSYEQYF
CDR3nt: TGTGCCAGCAGTTTAGGCTTTCACAGCTCCTACGAGCAGTACTTC

abundance: -
d_gene: -
v_gene: TRBV29-1
j_gene: TRBJ2-1
CDR3aa: CSVGVFDEQFF
CDR3nt: TGCAGCGTAGGGGTTTTTGATGAGCAGTTCTTC

abundance: few
d_gene: -
v_gene: TRBV19
j_gene: TRBJ2-5
CDR3aa: CASPSRGGETQYF
CDR3nt: TGTGCCAGTCCCTCGAGGGGAGGAGAGACCCAGTACTTC

abundance: few
d_gene: -
v_gene: TRBV6-5
j_gene: TRBJ2-1
CDR3aa: CASSYVGVRSYNEQFF
CDR3nt: TGTGCCAGCAGTTACGTGGGGGTTCGGTCCTACAATGAGCAGTTCTTC

abundance: -
d_gene: -
v_gene: TRBV6-6
j_gene: TRBJ2-7
CDR3aa: CASSPAYEQYF
CDR3nt: TGTGCCAGCAGTCCAGCCTACGAGCAGTACTTC